The source of this T cell receptor (beta chain) is a study of shared clonotypes between healthy human individuals. Findings and caveats of the study: Specimens sampled were limited to blood, with tissue repertoires likely differing. What rarefaction showed was incomplete sorted-subset sequencing despite large depth.

Study processing details: As immunoSEQ supplied junction-only sequences (without quality scores), filtering differed. Profiled with immunoSEQ multiplex PCR; TCRdb holds only in-frame clones, not every one. V and J calls and clone size are as listed in that table; D and trimming were resolved from the DNA. The sample carries over 850,000 clones, approximately 80% recorded once. Germline trimming cut 8 bases from V and 3 bases from J; bases unmatched to any gene: 4. Germline CDR1 and CDR2: LNHNV and YYDKDF (reference sequence). CDR3 length: 13 amino acids. Notes on this clone: Its antigen is not identified.

Donors had no recently reported acute infections or vaccinations and were HIV-negative. This chain links TRBV15 with TRBJ1-1; 9 bases line up with TRBD1. The clonotype originates from a man between 18 and 29 years old in good health. Some clones in this sample may be carry-over from other donors' samples. Sequencing was done on a sample of memory CD4+ T cells from PBMCs. Subset meaning: CD45RA-negative fraction. CDR3 in amino acids: CATRRTGDTEAFF. The CDR3 nucleotides are TGTGCCACCCGACGGACAGGGGACACTGAAGCTTTCTTT.